Below, 32 T cell receptor beta chains from the same sample are listed, as sequenced in a study of cytotoxic CD8 clonotypes in ibrutinib-treated CLL. Measured with immunoSEQ multiplex PCR; TCRdb has only the in-frame clones, and not every one. The sample consists of approximately 340,000 clones, 67% of them appearing once. Sequencing was performed on PBMCs, taken after 36 months of ibrutinib treatment. Source of these receptors: a human donor with chronic lymphocytic leukemia.

The chain carries TRBV7-8 and TRBJ1-5; no clear D gene. Germline assignment: CDR1 SGHVS and CDR2 FQNEAQ. Trimming took off 0 bases at V and 7 bases at J, with 4 bases between the two ends. CDR3 length: 12 amino acids. The CDR3 region is CASSLAQQPQHF. Here the CDR3 DNA reads TGTGCCAGCAGCTTAGCTCAACAGCCCCAGCATTTT.

V is TRBV28 and J is TRBJ1-2, with unresolved D. CDR3 size: 14 residues. The germline gives CDR1 MDHEN, CDR2 SYDVKM. V lost 8 bases to trimming and J lost 4 bases, with 17 bases between them. This CDR3 reads CASSGALGGYGYTF. DNA for the CDR3: TGTGCCAGCTCCGGCGCCTTAGGCGGCTATGGCTACACCTTC.

The rearrangement links TRBV6-5 to TRBJ2-5; D is undetermined. CDR3 size: 12 residues. Trimming left V 5 bases short and J 4 bases short, with 8 bases between. Per germline, CDR1 MNHEY and CDR2 SVGAGI. The CDR3 DNA reads TGTGCCAGCAGTCGCGGCGTAGAGACCCAGTACTTC. Translated: CASSRGVETQYF.

This clone has a handful of counts. The CDR3 does not end in the conserved phenylalanine or tryptophan, so this is likely a read error. No DNA is shown, since the ends of the CDR3 on it are uncertain; the CDR3 is the one TCRdb lists. V is TRBV4-1 and J is TRBJ1-1; TRBD1 is the table's D call, not checked against the DNA. Ends included, the CDR3 has 14 residues. From germline, CDR1 is MGHRA and CDR2 YSYEKL. The CDR3 reads CASSPTRGQVKVEV.

This chain joins TRBV9 and TRBJ1-3; maybe TRBD1 (5 bases). This CDR3 has 16 amino acids. The germline CDR1 and CDR2 sequences are SGDLS and YYNGEE. With 0 bases removed from V and 2 bases from J, the gap between germline ends came to 12 bases. CDR3 bases: TGTGCCAGCAGCGTAGACGCAGGGTGGGCTGGAAACACCATATATTTT. This gives the protein CASSVDAGWAGNTIYF.

The chain uses TRBV9 and TRBJ2-1; D ambiguous. The CDR3 has 12 residues. Germline assignment: CDR1 SGDLS and CDR2 YYNGEE. V lost 3 bases and J 8 bases, leaving 9 bases between the germline ends. For the CDR3, the DNA is TGTGCCAGCAGCGCGGATTCGGATGAGCAGTTCTTC. The encoded protein is CASSADSDEQFF.

The chain has TRBV5-1 and TRBJ2-3, with unresolved D. The CDR3 is made up of 10 amino acids. Germline V gene data show CDR1 as SGHRS and CDR2 as YFSETQ. Deletions cut 4 bases from V and 5 bases from J, with 2 bases between. This CDR3 is CASSGDTQYF. In DNA, the CDR3 is TGCGCCAGCAGCGGAGATACGCAGTATTTT.

The chain links TRBV29-1 to TRBJ1-2, with D tentatively TRBD1 (6 bases). Germline CDR1 is SQVTM and CDR2 is ANQGSEA. CDR3 length: 13 residues. V was trimmed by 7 bases and J by 1 base, leaving 13 bases between them. Here the CDR3 reads CSAETGNNYGYTF. The CDR3 region has the DNA TGCAGCGCAGAGACAGGAAATAACTATGGCTACACCTTC. Full variable domain (remainder filled in from reference TRBV29-1 and TRBJ1-2): SAVISQKPSRDICQRGTSLTIQCQVDSQVTMMFWYRQQPGQSLTLIATANQGSEATYESGFVIDKFPISRPNLTFSTLTVSNMSPEDSSIYLCSAETGNNYGYTFGSGTRLTVV.

This chain uses TRBV6-6 with TRBJ2-7, with D maybe TRBD1 (6 bases). CDR1 and CDR2 from the germline V gene are MNHNY and SVGAGI (reference sequence). The germline V and J ends were trimmed by 4 bases and 1 base, with 8 bases remaining between them. This CDR3 has 13 residues. CDR3 loop: CASSSQGSYEQYF. The CDR3 DNA reads as TGTGCCAGCAGTTCACAGGGATCCTACGAGCAGTACTTC.

This clone was detected a few times. This sequence joins TRBV7-6 and TRBJ1-5; the D is unclear. V lost 1 base and J lost 1, with 8 bases in between. Looked up from germline, CDR1 is SGHVS and CDR2 is FNYEAQ. There are 15 residues in the CDR3. CDR3 residues: CASSLGTNSNQPQHF. The CDR3 DNA sequence: TGTGCCAGCAGCTTAGGCACAAACAGCAATCAGCCCCAGCATTTT. The full variable domain, in which reference TRBV7-6 and TRBJ1-5 provide the parts outside the CDR3, is GAGVSQSPRYKVTKRGQDVALRCDPISGHVSLYWYRQALGQGPEFLTYFNYEAQQDKSGLPNDRFSAERPEGSISTLTIQRTEQRDSAMYRCASSLGTNSNQPQHFGDGTRLSIL.

The rearrangement joins TRBV11-2 to TRBJ2-1; D unclear. The CDR3 runs to 12 residues. Germline V gene sequence: CDR1 SGHAT, CDR2 FQNNGV. V dropped 1 base and J dropped 10 bases, with 8 bases sitting between them. CDR3: CASSLGSREQFF. The CDR3 DNA follows: TGTGCCAGCAGCTTAGGGTCGAGAGAGCAGTTCTTC.

The V and J genes are TRBV5-4 and TRBJ2-1, with a tentative D call TRBD2 (6 bases). V gave up 4 bases and J gave up 7 bases, with 15 bases separating them. Per germline, CDR1 SGHNT and CDR2 YYREEE (reference sequence). This CDR3 has 14 amino acids. CDR3 coding DNA: TGTGCCAGCAGCCCCCGTGGAGGGACTAATGAGCAGTTCTTC. The encoded protein is CASSPRGGTNEQFF.

There are a few counts of this clone. The gene calls are TRBV20-1 and TRBJ2-1, with D uncertain. The CDR3 extends over 11 amino acids. Deletions cut 1 base from V and 9 bases from J, with 7 bases between. CDR1 and CDR2 from the germline V gene are DFQATT and SNEGSKA (reference sequence). The CDR3 region has the DNA TGCAGTGCTAGAGTTTCGGGTGAGCAGTTCTTC. It translates to CSARVSGEQFF.

This clone showed up just once. V and J are TRBV9 and TRBJ1-4; D is unclear. The CDR3 runs 14 residues. The V and J ends lost 1 base and 7 bases respectively, with 11 bases between them. Germline CDR1 and CDR2: SGDLS and YYNGEE. The CDR3 loop is CASSVLPDSEKLFF. CDR3 DNA: TGTGCCAGCAGCGTACTTCCGGATAGTGAAAAACTGTTTTTT.

This clone has only a few counts. The chain couples TRBV27 to TRBJ2-1, with a tentative D call TRBD2 (5 bases). Between the trimmed V and J ends, which lost 6 bases and 3 bases, there was a span of 9 bases. The CDR3 sequence is 13 residues long. From germline, CDR1 is MNHEY and CDR2 SMNVEV (reference sequence). CDR3 nucleotide sequence: TGTGCCAGCAGACCCCGGGGCTACAATGAGCAGTTCTTC. This encodes CASRPRGYNEQFF.

The gene calls are TRBV15 and TRBJ1-5; D is undetermined. V dropped 0 bases and J dropped 9 bases, with 6 bases sitting between them. There are 12 residues in the CDR3. The germline gives CDR1 LNHNV, CDR2 YYDKDF (reference sequence). CDR3 in DNA: TGTGCCACCAGCAGAGATACGGCGCCCCAGCATTTT. This encodes CATSRDTAPQHF.

The rearrangement uses TRBV18 and TRBJ1-5, with D hard to call. CDR3 length equals 16 residues. Germline V gene lookup returns CDR1 KGHSH and CDR2 LQKENI. V shed 3 bases and J shed 3 bases, with 15 bases lying between them. CDR3 residues: CASSPSGFTDNQPQHF. CDR3 nucleotides: TGTGCCAGCTCACCCAGCGGATTTACGGACAATCAGCCCCAGCATTTT.

V gene TRBV19 combines with J gene TRBJ2-3, with D possibly being TRBD2 (5 bases). The length of the CDR3 is 13 residues. The germline V gene has CDR1 LNHDA and CDR2 SQIVND (reference sequence). Trimming removed 8 bases from V and 4 bases from J, with 13 bases in between. CDR3 protein: CASSDSGADTQYF. The CDR3 coding sequence is TGTGCCAGTTCAGATTCCGGGGCAGATACGCAGTATTTT.

The CDR3 sequence: CASSLLSFGSETQYF. In DNA form, the CDR3 reads TGTGCCAGCAGTTTATTGTCGTTCGGATCAGAGACCCAGTACTTC. The chain employs TRBV28 and TRBJ2-5; D ambiguous. Germline loops: CDR1 MDHEN, CDR2 SYDVKM. With 1 base removed from V and 4 bases from J, the gap between germline ends came to 13 bases. The CDR3 totals 15 residues.

The V gene is TRBV5-1, the J gene TRBJ2-1; 9 bases line up with TRBD2. Per the germline V gene, CDR1 is SGHRS and CDR2 is YFSETQ. The CDR3 runs 17 residues. Unmatched junction bases numbered 6, after V lost 0 bases and J lost 2 bases. Written as DNA, the CDR3 is TGCGCCAGCAGCTTGGGGACACTAGCGGGTGCCTACAATGAGCAGTTCTTC. This gives the protein CASSLGTLAGAYNEQFF. Based on the CDR3 plus reference TRBV5-1 and TRBJ2-1, the full variable domain is KAGVTQTPRYLIKTRGQQVTLSCSPISGHRSVSWYQQTPGQGLQFLFEYFSETQRNKGNFPGRFSGRQFSNSRSEMNVSTLELGDSALYLCASSLGTLAGAYNEQFFGPGTRLTVL.

This clone was seen a few times. The chain uses TRBV7-6 and TRBJ1-3, with D unresolved. CDR1 and CDR2 (germline): SGHVS, FNYEAQ. Trimming removed 1 base from V and 0 bases from J, with 7 bases in between. CDR3 length: 15 residues. The CDR3 nucleotides read TGTGCCAGCAGCTTAGGGCCGTTCTCTGGAAACACCATATATTTT. Its protein product is CASSLGPFSGNTIYF.

The chain couples TRBV7-2 to TRBJ2-7; D remains ambiguous. The CDR3 has 13 residues. V lost 5 bases, J lost 3 bases, and 11 bases lay in between. Germline V lookup: CDR1 SGHTA, CDR2 FQGNSA. The CDR3 sequence is CASSHTYLYEQYF. The CDR3, as DNA: TGTGCCAGCAGCCACACTTACCTCTACGAGCAGTACTTC.

CDR3 DNA: TGTGCCAGCAGCGTAGGAGTGAGGTTTGATCAGCCCCAGCATTTT. This codes for CASSVGVRFDQPQHF. The rearrangement uses TRBV9 and TRBJ1-5; D remains unclear. The CDR3 has 15 amino acids. V gave up 0 bases and J gave up 5 bases, with 12 bases separating them. CDR1 and CDR2 (germline): SGDLS, YYNGEE.

The V gene is TRBV2, the J gene TRBJ2-3; D is perhaps TRBD1 (5 bases). The V and J ends lost 3 bases and 0 bases respectively, with 16 bases between them. Looked up from germline, CDR1 is SNHLY and CDR2 is FYNNEI. CDR3 length: 17 amino acids. CDR3 in amino acids: CASSDLQGWKSTDTQYF. In DNA form, the CDR3 reads TGTGCCAGCAGTGATTTGCAGGGCTGGAAAAGCACAGATACGCAGTATTTT.

V is TRBV28 and J is TRBJ2-5; D is perhaps TRBD1 (5 bases). Trimming shortened V by 1 base and J by 2 bases, and 14 bases separated the two germline ends. Germline lookup yields CDR1 MDHEN and CDR2 SYDVKM. The CDR3 has 16 residues. The CDR3 region is CASSLYGPGKQETQYF. The CDR3 DNA is TGTGCCAGCAGTTTATATGGGCCAGGGAAACAAGAGACCCAGTACTTC.

This rearrangement joins TRBV11-2 to TRBJ2-1; weak D call: TRBD2 (5 bases). Trimming pared 5 bases from V and 5 bases from J, leaving 19 bases between. CDR3 size: 16 residues. Germline loops: CDR1 SGHAT, CDR2 FQNNGV. CDR3 DNA: TGTGCCAGCAGCCAGATTAGAGGGAGTAGGGACAATGAGCAGTTCTTC. It codes for CASSQIRGSRDNEQFF.

This clone came up a few times. V and J are TRBV7-2 and TRBJ2-4, with D maybe TRBD1 (6 bases). Germline lookup yields CDR1 SGHTA and CDR2 FQGNSA. Trimming left V 1 base short and J 0 bases short, with 16 bases between. The CDR3 contains 18 residues. The CDR3 reads CASSLGGQTTIAKNIQYF. The CDR3 DNA reads TGTGCCAGCAGCTTAGGAGGACAGACAACTATAGCCAAAAACATTCAGTACTTC.

The V gene is TRBV10-3, the J gene TRBJ2-2, with D perhaps assigned TRBD1 or TRBD2 (5 bases each). Trimming removed 0 bases from V and 3 bases from J, with 8 bases in between. Germline V gene data show CDR1 as ENHRY and CDR2 as SYGVKD. This CDR3 is 15 amino acids long. As DNA, the CDR3 is TGTGCCATCAGTGAGTCGGTGGGGGACACCGGGGAGCTGTTTTTT. Its protein is CAISESVGDTGELFF.

This chain connects TRBV6-1 to TRBJ2-7; D is tentatively TRBD1 or TRBD2 (5 bases each). CDR1 is MNHNS and CDR2 is SASEGT in the germline V gene. V gave up 4 bases and J gave up 4 bases, with 11 bases separating them. The CDR3 has 13 residues. Here the CDR3 reads CASSGGAFYEQYF. The CDR3 coding sequence is TGTGCCAGCAGTGGAGGGGCCTTTTACGAGCAGTACTTC.

The CDR3 loop reads CASSSLPGQGADTQYF. The CDR3 DNA reads as TGTGCCAGCAGTTCTTTACCGGGACAGGGGGCAGATACGCAGTATTTT. This chain joins TRBV6-5 and TRBJ2-3; TRBD1 aligns across 11 bases. The germline V gene has CDR1 MNHEY and CDR2 SVGAGI. V lost 4 bases and J lost 4; bases outside the gene matches: 7. This CDR3 has 16 residues.

The chain recombines TRBV15 with TRBJ2-1, with no clear D. This CDR3 is built from 17 residues. From germline, CDR1 is LNHNV and CDR2 YYDKDF (reference sequence). Trimming cost V 2 bases and J 1 base, with 15 bases left between them. CDR3 protein: CATSRPNRRRSYNEQFF. The CDR3 nucleotides are TGTGCCACCAGCAGACCCAATAGACGTAGGTCCTACAATGAGCAGTTCTTC.

The DNA for the CDR3 is TGCAGCGTTGAATGGTTCAGAAGCATGAACACTGAAGCTTTCTTT. Protein sequence: CSVEWFRSMNTEAFF. The chain links TRBV29-1 to TRBJ1-1; D is unclear. This CDR3 contains 15 residues. V shed 2 bases and J shed 0 bases, with 13 bases lying between them. Germline V CDR1 and CDR2: SQVTM, ANQGSEA.